This T cell receptor (beta chain) was documented in a study of Ad26.COV2.S vaccination and SARS-CoV-2 variants. Treatment: roughly 19 received Ad26.COV2.S at low or high dose, single or two shots; roughly five received placebo; per-sample allocation not given. Day 63 after the first vaccine or placebo injection was the time point for sampling. An adult of 18-55 years in Boston served as donor. V was clipped by 3 bases and J by 4 bases, with 20 bases between them. The CDR3 has 16 residues. The germline V gene encodes CDR1 DFQATT and CDR2 SNEGSKA (reference sequence). Sequencing was performed with immunoSEQ multiplex PCR; in TCRdb, only in-frame clones are kept and a portion is missing. The sample carries about 480,000 clones, around nine tenths recorded once.

This clonotype was obtained from a person between 18 and 59 years old who received the Ad26.COV2.S COVID-19 vaccine or a placebo. Source: peripheral blood, taken in a trial of Ad26.COV2.S vaccine versus placebo. The V call is TRBV20-1, the J call TRBJ2-3; TRBD2 is a possible D gene (6 bases). Written as DNA, the CDR3 is TGCAGTGCTAGTATCCTAGCCGGAGGGCCATCAGATACGCAGTATTTT. This encodes CSASILAGGPSDTQYF.